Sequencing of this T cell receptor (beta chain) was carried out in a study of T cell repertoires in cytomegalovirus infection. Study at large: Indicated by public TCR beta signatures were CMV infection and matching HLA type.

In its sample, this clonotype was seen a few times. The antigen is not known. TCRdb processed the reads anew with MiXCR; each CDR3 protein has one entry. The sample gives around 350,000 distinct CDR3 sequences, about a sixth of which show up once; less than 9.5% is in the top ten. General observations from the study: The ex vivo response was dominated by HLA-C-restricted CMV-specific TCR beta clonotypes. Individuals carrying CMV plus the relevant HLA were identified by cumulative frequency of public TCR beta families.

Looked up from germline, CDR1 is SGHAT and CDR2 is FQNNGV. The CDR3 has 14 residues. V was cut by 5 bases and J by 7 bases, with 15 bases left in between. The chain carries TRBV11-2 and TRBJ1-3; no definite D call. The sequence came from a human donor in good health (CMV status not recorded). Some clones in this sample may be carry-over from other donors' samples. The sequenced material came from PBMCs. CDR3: CASSPTNLGNTIYF. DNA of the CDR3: TGTGCCAGCAGCCCAACCAACTTGGGGAACACCATATATTTT.